Presented here are 5 T cell receptor beta chains from one specimen sequenced in a study of T cell responses to AZD1222 COVID-19 vaccine. TCRdb keeps only in-frame clones here, not all; method: immunoSEQ multiplex PCR. The sample lists roughly 70,000 clones, 83% occurring once. This specimen consisted of peripheral blood, obtained 28 days after the second AZD1222 dose. Receptors originate from an adult who received the AZD1222 COVID-19 vaccine.

The chain couples TRBV7-2 to TRBJ1-2, with TRBD1 as a possible D gene (6 bases). Germline V CDR1 and CDR2: SGHTA, FQGNSA. The CDR3 spans 15 residues. Trimming removed 1 base at V and 1 base at J, with 10 bases between. This CDR3 reads CASSLGGGGNYGYTF. DNA of the CDR3: TGTGCCAGCAGCTTAGGAGGGGGAGGTAACTATGGCTACACCTTC.

This sequence joins TRBV5-6 and TRBJ1-5; D uncertain. Trimming shortened V by 2 bases and J by 7 bases, and 13 bases separated the two germline ends. There are 14 residues in the CDR3. CDR1 and CDR2 (germline): SGHDT, YYEEEE. CDR3 in amino acids: CASSFRQDRQPQHF. CDR3 DNA: TGTGCCAGCAGCTTTCGGCAGGACCGGCAGCCCCAGCATTTT.

The gene calls are TRBV27 and TRBJ1-2, with TRBD1 matching over 9 bases. The germline CDR1 and CDR2 sequences are MNHEY and SMNVEV (reference sequence). Losses at the gene ends were 4 bases for V and 4 bases for J; bases not matched to a gene: 4. This CDR3 comprises 14 residues. CDR3 region: CASSSDRGIYGYTF. The CDR3 bases are TGTGCCAGCAGTTCGGACAGGGGTATCTATGGCTACACCTTC.

V and J are TRBV4-1 and TRBJ1-1, with 8 bases aligning to TRBD1. J gave up 0 bases and V 1 base, and 10 bases lay outside the gene matches. The CDR3 is 18 amino acids. Germline CDR1 and CDR2: MGHRA and YSYEKL. The CDR3 DNA sequence: TGCGCCAGCAGCCAAGGCGGGGCCAGGGGGCGGGTGAACACTGAAGCTTTCTTT. Translating it yields CASSQGGARGRVNTEAFF.

The V call is TRBV4-3, the J call TRBJ1-5; tentatively, D is TRBD1 (5 bases). V was shortened by 3 bases and J by 6 bases, with 9 bases between the two germline ends. Germline V gene lookup returns CDR1 LGHNA and CDR2 YSLEER. The CDR3 covers 13 residues. CDR3: CASSQGERQPQHF. The CDR3 DNA is TGCGCCAGCAGCCAGGGGGAACGTCAGCCCCAGCATTTT.